The 16 T cell receptor beta chains listed next were all sequenced from one sample in a study of T cells in Graves' hyperthyroidism and ophthalmopathy (dated by TCRdb to the late 2010s). Libraries came from multiplex PCR. Instrument used: Illumina HiSeq 2000. The TCR beta CDR3 regions were amplified from RNA transcripts. A first-round RT-PCR of the TCR CDR3 used the HTBI primer set with the Qiagen OneStep RT-PCR kit. TCRdb passed the public sequencing reads through fastp at Q25 and MiXCR, retaining productive beta sequences. Rows merge per CDR3 protein into single entries with the most common DNA and genes. In all, the sample holds 600,000 to 850,000 distinct CDR3 sequences, and roughly 20% of those were seen once. Over 15% of the sample lies in the top ten. Sequenced input: blood. Every receptor here comes from a woman aged 45-65 years with Graves' hyperthyroidism that later progressed to Graves' ophthalmopathy.

This clonotype was detected ten times or more. The chain couples TRBV20-1 to TRBJ2-5; TRBD2 aligns across 12 bases. The CDR3 is 15 residues long. Germline V lookup: CDR1 DFQATT, CDR2 SNEGSKA (reference sequence). V gave up 1 base and J gave up 3 bases; unmatched junction bases: 3. The CDR3 region has the DNA TGCAGTGCTAGAGCTAGCGGGGGGGAAAAAGAGACCCAGTACTTC. It is translated as CSARASGGEKETQYF.

The chain links TRBV24-1 to TRBJ2-3; no clear D. The CDR3 is 14 amino acids. Germline assignment: CDR1 KGHDR and CDR2 SFDVKD. Trimming stripped 5 bases from V and 5 bases from J, with 13 bases between. CDR3 sequence: CATSGRNTRDTQYF. The DNA for the CDR3 is TGTGCCACCAGTGGGCGCAACACCCGAGATACGCAGTATTTT.

This clonotype was seen ten or more times. The chain uses TRBV7-8 and TRBJ2-2, with D unclear. Trimming shortened V by 5 bases and J by 5 bases, and 9 bases separated the two germline ends. CDR1 and CDR2 from the germline V gene are SGHVS and FQNEAQ. The CDR3 is 13 amino acids. CDR3 bases: TGTGCCAGCAGCCCCCTCGGGACCGGGGAGCTGTTTTTT. Translating it yields CASSPLGTGELFF.

The sample holds a few counts of this clonotype. The genes are TRBV6-1 and TRBJ1-1, with D possibly being TRBD1 (6 bases). This CDR3 region has 15 residues. CDR1 MNHNS and CDR2 SASEGT come from the germline V gene. V was clipped by 6 bases and J by 1 base, with 15 bases between them. CDR3 sequence reads: CASRGGGAGNTEAFF. For the CDR3, the DNA is TGTGCCAGCAGGGGGGGGGGCGCCGGGAACACTGAAGCTTTCTTT.

This clonotype has at least ten counts. The rearrangement joins TRBV2 to TRBJ2-1; 7 bases line up with TRBD2. From germline, CDR1 is SNHLY and CDR2 FYNNEI. The V segment lost 7 bases and the J segment 0 bases; nucleotides outside the gene matches: 6. CDR3 size: 15 residues. This CDR3 reads CASKPAGNSYNEQFF. CDR3 coding DNA: TGTGCCAGCAAGCCAGCGGGGAACTCCTACAATGAGCAGTTCTTC.

In DNA, the CDR3 is TGTGCCAGCAGGTCCACGACAGGGAGCTCCTATAATTCACCCCTCCACTTT. This translates into CASRSTTGSSYNSPLHF. The chain carries TRBV2 and TRBJ1-6; 7 positions agree with TRBD1. The trim removed 6 bases at V and 0 bases at J, leaving 8 bases unmatched. The CDR3 spans 17 residues. The germline gives CDR1 SNHLY, CDR2 FYNNEI.

There are many counts of this clonotype. The chain recombines TRBV5-1 with TRBJ2-5, with D maybe TRBD2 (6 bases). The germline V gene has CDR1 SGHRS and CDR2 YFSETQ. This CDR3 comprises 15 residues. With 2 bases removed from V and 5 bases from J, the gap between germline ends came to 16 bases. As DNA, the CDR3 is TGCGCCAGCAGCTTCGGGGGACGAATCGGGGAGACCCAGTACTTC. Protein product: CASSFGGRIGETQYF.

This clonotype has a count of ten or more. This chain connects TRBV18 to TRBJ1-2; D ambiguous. The CDR3 is 12 residues long. V lost 3 bases and J lost 7, with 9 bases in between. Germline CDR1 is KGHSH and CDR2 is LQKENI. DNA of the CDR3: TGTGCCAGCTCACCTCTGGGCGCTGGCTACACCTTC. Encoded protein: CASSPLGAGYTF.

The rearrangement links TRBV14 to TRBJ1-4; perhaps TRBD1 as D (6 bases). The CDR3 is 14 residues long. CDR1 is SGHDN, CDR2 FVKESK, per germline. V lost 1 base to trimming and J lost 7 bases, with 10 bases between them. The CDR3 reads CASSQGARGEKLFF. In DNA form, the CDR3 reads TGTGCCAGCAGCCAAGGGGCCAGGGGTGAAAAACTGTTTTTT.

The chain is built from TRBV20-1 and TRBJ2-2; D is unclear. The CDR3 is made up of 13 amino acids. From germline, CDR1 is DFQATT and CDR2 SNEGSKA (reference sequence). Trimming took off 7 bases at V and 0 bases at J, with 9 bases between the two ends. DNA for the CDR3: TGCAGTGTTCCGGCCACGAACACCGGGGAGCTGTTTTTT. Its translation: CSVPATNTGELFF.

This clonotype was seen ten or more times. The chain employs TRBV3-1 and TRBJ1-6; D unclear. Trimming pared 1 base from V and 6 bases from J, leaving 1 base between. CDR3 size: 12 residues. Germline V gene data show CDR1 as LGHDT and CDR2 as YNNKEL (reference sequence). Here the CDR3 reads CASSQANSPLHF. Written as DNA, the CDR3 is TGTGCCAGCAGCCAAGCTAATTCACCCCTCCACTTT.

This clonotype occurred a few times. The V call is TRBV27, the J call TRBJ2-7; 7 bases are shared with TRBD2. Germline assignment: CDR1 MNHEY and CDR2 SMNVEV (reference sequence). This CDR3 region has 15 residues. J was trimmed by 1 base and V by 6 bases; bases with no gene match: 9. The CDR3 DNA reads TGTGCCAGCAGCCTTTGGGGGACTACTTCCTACGAGCAGTACTTC. Its translation is CASSLWGTTSYEQYF.

Many counts were recorded for this clonotype. CDR3 coding DNA: TGCGCCAGCAGCTTGGGGGGGACAGAAGAGACCCAGTACTTC. Translating gives CASSLGGTEETQYF. J is TRBJ2-5 and V is TRBV5-1, with 7 bases fitting TRBD1. Germline assignment: CDR1 SGHRS and CDR2 YFSETQ. V lost 0 bases to trimming and J lost 3 bases; unmatched junction nucleotides: 2. The CDR3 sequence is 14 residues long.

The chain joins TRBV6-1 to TRBJ2-5, with D hard to call. V was cut by 6 bases and J by 5 bases, with 19 bases left in between. Germline V gene sequence: CDR1 MNHNS, CDR2 SASEGT. The CDR3 has 15 amino acids. This chain's CDR3 is CASSQSMGGGETQYF. In DNA form, the CDR3 reads TGTGCCAGCAGCCAATCGATGGGTGGTGGGGAGACCCAGTACTTC.

The DNA of the CDR3 is TGCAGTGCTAGAGAAGCGGGGTGGGGGGATACGCAGTATTTT. Encoded protein: CSAREAGWGDTQYF. The rearrangement joins TRBV20-1 to TRBJ2-3; 7 bases match TRBD2. CDR3 size: 14 residues. Losses at the gene ends were 0 bases for V and 6 bases for J; bases not matched to a gene: 6. Germline V gene sequence: CDR1 DFQATT, CDR2 SNEGSKA (reference sequence).

In this sample, this clonotype turned up a few times. The rearrangement joins TRBV24-1 to TRBJ2-7; 7 nucleotides match TRBD2. CDR3 size: 15 residues. Trimming removed 4 bases from V and 5 bases from J; junction bases left unmatched: 10. Germline CDR1 reads KGHDR; CDR2 reads SFDVKD. CDR3 protein: CATSDSLRGEDEQYF. CDR3 in DNA: TGTGCCACCAGTGACAGCTTACGGGGGGAAGACGAGCAGTACTTC.